This passage covers 32 T cell receptor beta chains from one sample sequenced in a study of T cells in women clearing cervical HPV infection. Assay: immunoSEQ multiplex PCR; the TCRdb copy retains only in-frame clones and omits some. Seen in this sample are 40,000 or so clones; the ten most common clones hold approximately 5.5%. Sequenced input: blood buffy coat. These receptors came from a woman aged 18 to 75 with a cervical HPV16 infection that either progressed to CIN3+ or cleared (not recorded which).

Concerning this clone itself: The sequence runs out 3 residues before the end of the CDR3; the remainder is reconstructed from the germline J gene. This chain connects TRBV7-3 to TRBJ2-2, with TRBD2 matching over 9 bases. With V trimmed by 4 bases and J by 3 bases, 9 bases remained unmatched. Per germline, CDR1 SGHTA and CDR2 FQGTGA. This CDR3 has 17 residues. CDR3 DNA, as far as it was read: TGTGCCAGCAGCTCGGGCGGGCTAGCGGGACACACCGGGGAG. Translated, it gives CASSSGGLAGHTGE. In full, the CDR3 is CASSSGGLAGHTGELFF.

As for this clone: The read terminates 3 residues before the CDR3 end, so the remaining end is supplied by the germline J gene. This rearrangement joins TRBV7-9 to TRBJ2-7, with 13 bases lining up with TRBD2. Germline-derived CDR1 and CDR2 are SEHNR and FQNEAQ (reference sequence). This CDR3 comprises 14 residues. The ends lost 2 bases at V and 6 bases at J; junction bases unmatched: 1. The CDR3 here is CASSLRTSGSEQYF. The DNA read from the CDR3 is TGTGCCAGCAGCTTAAGGACTAGCGGGAGCGAG.

Notes on this clone: The observed sequence ends 3 residues before the CDR3 terminus, with the missing tail filled in from the germline J gene. The chain is built from TRBV2 and TRBJ2-3, with 8 positions matching TRBD2. Germline V gives CDR1 SNHLY, CDR2 FYNNEI. This CDR3 comprises 15 residues. With 5 bases clipped from V and 1 base from J, the junction kept 5 bases outside the gene matches. CDR3 sequence: CASSPGGYGTDTQYF. The part of the CDR3 DNA that was read is TGTGCCAGCAGTCCGGGGGGGTACGGCACAGATACG.

As concerns this clone: The CDR3 end is not reached by the read, which stops 3 residues before it; the germline J gene fills it in. This sequence joins TRBV2 and TRBJ1-1; D is undetermined. The germline CDR1 and CDR2 sequences are SNHLY and FYNNEI. There are 12 residues in the CDR3. CDR3 bases read: TGTGCCAGCAGTTCCAAGAGACTAGTA. Its protein is CASSSKRLV. In full, the CDR3 reads CASSSKRLVAFF.

Concerning this clone: With the read ending 3 residues before the CDR3 end, the germline J gene is used to fill in that end. This chain connects TRBV7-9 to TRBJ1-1; D possibly corresponds to TRBD1 (5 bases). Germline V CDR1 and CDR2: SEHNR, FQNEAQ (reference sequence). The CDR3 runs to 12 residues. CDR3 in amino acids: CASSFQGEGAFF. The CDR3 bases that were read are TGTGCCAGCAGCTTTCAGGGTGAGGGA.

Comments on this clone: The read terminates 3 residues before the CDR3 end, so the remaining end is supplied by the germline J gene. The V gene is TRBV5-1, the J gene TRBJ1-2; 7 nucleotides align to TRBD1. This CDR3 comprises 13 residues. Germline lookup yields CDR1 SGHRS and CDR2 YFSETQ. The part of the CDR3 DNA that was read is TGCGCCAGCAGCAGCGATACAGGGGTAGGC. This translates into CASSSDTGVG. The whole CDR3 is CASSSDTGVGYTF.

A remark on this clone: The DNA ends 3 residues before the CDR3 does, and the rest of the CDR3 is filled in from the germline J gene. The chain carries TRBV29-1 and TRBJ2-2, with 7 positions matching TRBD1. Germline V gene sequence: CDR1 SQVTM, CDR2 ANQGSEA. This CDR3 spans 14 amino acids. CDR3 DNA (partial): TGCAGCATTGCGACAGGGAGAGTAGGTGAAAAG. Translated: CSIATGRVGEK. Given in full, the CDR3 is CSIATGRVGEKLFF.

A note on this clone: The read ends 3 residues shy of where the CDR3 ends; the end is completed using the germline J gene. V and J are TRBV12-3 or TRBV12-4 and TRBJ2-7; D is unclear. V lost 3 bases, J lost 2 bases, and 8 bases lay in between. The CDR3 is 13 residues long. CDR3 DNA (partial): TGTGCCAGCAGTTTTTCCGCGACCTACGAG. Encoded protein: CASSFSATYE. The whole CDR3 protein is CASSFSATYEQYF.

A note on this clone: The read stops 3 residues short of the end of the CDR3; the missing end is completed from the germline J gene. The chain employs TRBV20-1 and TRBJ2-3; D is ambiguous. The CDR3 runs to 15 residues. Per the germline V gene, CDR1 is DFQATT and CDR2 is SNEGSKA (reference sequence). The DNA read from the CDR3 is TGCAGTGCTAGAGTTTGGCAGGAGCCTCAAGAGACG. It yields the protein CSARVWQEPQET. Given in full, the CDR3 is CSARVWQEPQETQYF.

In regard to this clone: The read ends 3 residues early relative to the CDR3; the germline J gene fills the gap. The chain links TRBV2 to TRBJ2-3, with D tentatively TRBD2 (7 bases). The CDR3 runs to 14 residues. The germline V gene has CDR1 SNHLY and CDR2 FYNNEI. The CDR3 is CASRGGVSNQPQYF. The sequenced CDR3 bases are TGTGCCAGCAGAGGGGGGGTCTCTAATCAGCCG.

Regarding this clone: The read is 3 residues too short to cover the CDR3 end, so that end is filled in from the germline J gene. V and J are TRBV6-1 and TRBJ1-2; unclear D gene. Germline V gene sequence: CDR1 MNHNS, CDR2 SASEGT. CDR3 length equals 13 residues. The sequenced CDR3 bases are TGTGCCAGCAGTGCCGGCATAGCCTACGAC. This sequence encodes CASSAGIAYD. The whole CDR3 reads CASSAGIAYDYTF.

Remarks on this clone: Sequencing ends 3 residues short of the CDR3 end; the germline J gene provides the rest. V and J are TRBV2 and TRBJ2-7, with 8 bases identical to TRBD1. J lost 3 bases, V lost 7 bases, and 8 bases had no gene match. CDR1 SNHLY and CDR2 FYNNEI come from the germline V gene. The CDR3 has 14 residues. The CDR3 sequence is CASTSGTGDYEQYF. The sequenced CDR3 bases are TGTGCCAGCACCTCCGGGACAGGCGACTACGAG.

As regards this clone: Read coverage stops 3 residues before the CDR3 terminus; the germline J gene supplies the remainder. The chain uses TRBV7-9 and TRBJ2-1, with 7 bases identical to TRBD1. The CDR3 length is 15 residues. Per germline, CDR1 SEHNR and CDR2 FQNEAQ (reference sequence). V lost 5 bases, J lost 7 bases, and 11 bases stayed unmatched. CDR3 bases read: TGTGCCAGCAGCCGTCCGTTGGACAGGAGAAATGAG. Residues: CASSRPLDRRNE. The whole CDR3 sequence reads CASSRPLDRRNEQFF. Together with reference TRBV7-9 and TRBJ2-1, the CDR3 gives the full variable domain: DTGVSQNPRHKITKRGQNVTFRCDPISEHNRLYWYRQTLGQGPEFLTYFQNEAQLEKSRLLSDRFSAERPKGSFSTLEIQRTEQGDSAMYLCASSRPLDRRNEQFFGPGTRLTVL.

About this clone itself: The read falls 3 residues short of the CDR3 end, and the missing part is taken from the germline J gene. The chain is built from TRBV7-7 and TRBJ2-5; 9 bases are shared with TRBD2. V shed 4 bases, J shed 5 bases, and the junction held 11 bases outside the gene matches. This CDR3 spans 16 amino acids. CDR1 is SSHAT and CDR2 is FNYEAQ in the germline V gene (reference sequence). The CDR3 spells CASSSNSGSPGETQYF. The sequenced CDR3 bases are TGTGCCAGCAGCTCCAATAGCGGGAGCCCCGGGGAGACC. Complete variable domain (other parts from reference TRBV7-7 and TRBJ2-5): GAGVSQSPRYKVTKRGQDVTLRCDPISSHATLYWYQQALGQGPEFLTYFNYEAQPDKSGLPSDRFSAERPEGSISTLTIQRTEQRDSAMYRCASSSNSGSPGETQYFGPGTRLLVL.

Comment on this clone: The CDR3 extends 3 residues past the end of the read, so its final part is completed from the germline J gene. The rearrangement joins TRBV2 to TRBJ1-2, with TRBD1 matching over 8 bases. The germline gives CDR1 SNHLY, CDR2 FYNNEI. This CDR3 is 13 amino acids long. The part of the CDR3 DNA that was read is TGTGCCAGCAGTTTCGGACAGGGCTGGGGC. Encoded protein: CASSFGQGWG. The full CDR3 protein is CASSFGQGWGYTF.

Regarding this clone: The read is 3 residues too short to cover the CDR3 end, so that end is filled in from the germline J gene. The chain carries TRBV30 and TRBJ1-6; D is possibly TRBD1 (5 bases). CDR3 size: 13 residues. CDR1 is GTSNPN and CDR2 is SVGIG in the germline V gene (reference sequence). V was trimmed by 6 bases and J by 10 bases, leaving 16 bases between them. The CDR3 DNA, read in part, is TGTGCCTGCAGCGGGCAGGGTAGATCACCC. Translating it yields CACSGQGRSP. The CDR3 in its entirety is CACSGQGRSPLHF.

On this clone itself: The DNA ends 3 residues before the CDR3 does, and the rest of the CDR3 is filled in from the germline J gene. The rearrangement joins TRBV7-9 to TRBJ2-5; a weak D match, TRBD2 (6 bases). The CDR3 spans 13 residues. V dropped 2 bases and J dropped 5 bases, with 9 bases sitting between them. Germline loops: CDR1 SEHNR, CDR2 FQNEAQ (reference sequence). CDR3 bases read: TGTGCCAGCAGCTTAAGTCGGGGGGAGACC. This sequence encodes CASSLSRGET. The CDR3 in its entirety is CASSLSRGETQYF.

Comments on this clone: The read halts 3 residues ahead of the CDR3 end, with the missing end drawn from the germline J gene. This chain links TRBV19 with TRBJ1-2, with D maybe TRBD1 (6 bases). Germline lookup yields CDR1 LNHDA and CDR2 SQIVND (reference sequence). CDR3 size: 15 residues. The CDR3 DNA, read in part, is TGTGCCACAAGCCCCGGGAGGGGGGGTATCTACGAC. Its protein is CATSPGRGGIYD. The CDR3, in full, reads CATSPGRGGIYDYTF. Using reference TRBV19 and TRBJ1-2 for the parts outside the CDR3, the full variable domain is DGGITQSPKYLFRKEGQNVTLSCEQNLNHDAMYWYRQDPGQGLRLIYYSQIVNDFQKGDIAEGYSVSREKKESFPLTVTSAQKNPTAFYLCATSPGRGGIYDYTFGSGTRLTVV.

Concerning this clone itself: Sequencing ends 3 residues short of the CDR3 end; the germline J gene provides the rest. The chain carries TRBV7-9 and TRBJ2-5, with 9 positions matching TRBD1. The CDR3 covers 15 residues. V lost 8 bases and J lost 4; bases outside the gene matches: 11. The germline V gene has CDR1 SEHNR and CDR2 FQNEAQ (reference sequence). CDR3 in amino acids: CASGLRQGGRETQYF. The DNA read from the CDR3 is TGTGCCAGCGGGTTGCGACAGGGGGGAAGAGAGACC.

Of note for this clone: The read terminates 3 residues before the CDR3 end, so the remaining end is supplied by the germline J gene. The V and J genes are TRBV5-1 and TRBJ2-3; 14 bases map to TRBD2. Germline lookup yields CDR1 SGHRS and CDR2 YFSETQ. V gave up 4 bases and J gave up 7 bases; unmatched junction bases: 8. CDR3 length: 16 residues. The CDR3 DNA, read in part, is TGCGCCAGCAGCGTGGAGGGGACTAGCGGGAGATATACG. It encodes CASSVEGTSGRYT. The whole CDR3 reads CASSVEGTSGRYTQYF.

In regard to this clone: The read halts 3 residues ahead of the CDR3 end, with the missing end drawn from the germline J gene. The gene calls are TRBV5-6 and TRBJ2-7; D is undetermined. Looked up from germline, CDR1 is SGHDT and CDR2 is YYEEEE. The CDR3 sequence is 11 residues long. Trimming cost V 3 bases and J 3 bases, with 4 bases left between them. The CDR3 protein is CASSSYYEQYF. The covered CDR3 bases are TGTGCCAGCAGCTCCTACTACGAG.

As for this clone: The read falls 3 residues short of the CDR3 end, and the missing part is taken from the germline J gene. The rearrangement uses TRBV13 and TRBJ1-1; the match to TRBD1 covers 8 bases. The CDR3 consists of 13 residues. In germline, CDR1 is PRHDT, CDR2 FYEKMQ (reference sequence). CDR3 DNA (partial): TGTGCCAGCAGCTTTTCCTCGACAGGGGAT. Amino acid sequence: CASSFSSTGD. The CDR3, in full, reads CASSFSSTGDAFF.

About this clone: The read terminates 3 residues before the CDR3 end, so the remaining end is supplied by the germline J gene. Other DNA sequences in this sample translate to the same CDR3. The chain couples TRBV5-1 to TRBJ1-3, with D possibly being TRBD1 (6 bases). The CDR3 has 17 amino acids. Germline CDR1 SGHRS, CDR2 YFSETQ. V gave up 0 bases and J gave up 2 bases, with 15 bases separating them. The CDR3 spells CASSLGGGPSAGNTIYF. The CDR3 DNA, read in part, is TGCGCCAGCAGCTTGGGTGGGGGCCCCAGCGCTGGAAACACC.

With regard to this clone: Read data end 3 residues before the CDR3 end; the end is taken from the germline J gene. The chain joins TRBV20-1 to TRBJ2-3, with TRBD2 matching 9 bases. V shed 6 bases and J 2 bases; nucleotides not matched to a gene: 9. Germline-derived CDR1 and CDR2 are DFQATT and SNEGSKA (reference sequence). This CDR3 has 15 residues. CDR3 bases read: TGCAGTGCCCACCGGGCTAGCGGGACCACAGATACG. It codes for CSAHRASGTTDT. The full CDR3 is CSAHRASGTTDTQYF.

Of note for this clone: The read ends 3 residues shy of where the CDR3 ends; the end is completed using the germline J gene. This rearrangement joins TRBV19 to TRBJ2-3; D gene ambiguous. The V gene's germline CDR1 is LNHDA and CDR2 SQIVND (reference sequence). The ends were cut back, 0 bases at V and 1 base at J, with 11 bases in the middle. This CDR3 region has 16 residues. The sequenced part of the CDR3 DNA is TGTGCCAGTAGTATAGATTCGGCAGGTCGCACAGATACG. This gives the protein CASSIDSAGRTDT. The whole CDR3 protein reads CASSIDSAGRTDTQYF.

On this clone itself: The read falls 3 residues short of the CDR3 end, and the missing part is taken from the germline J gene. The rearrangement uses TRBV12-3 or TRBV12-4 and TRBJ2-7, with 8 bases matching TRBD2. V was pared by 6 bases and J by 6 bases, with 10 bases of the junction left unmatched. The CDR3 sequence is 14 residues long. CDR3 sequence reads: CASSPGLAPGEQYF. Incomplete CDR3 DNA: TGTGCCAGCAGCCCCGGACTAGCCCCGGGCGAG.

Worth noting for this clone: The germline gene is not matched at one end of the junction; a read error may be the cause. CDR3 bases read: TGTGCCCGTAGTATATCCCATAGCCGGGGGAGCTCCTACGAG. As protein: CARSISHSRGSSYE. The full CDR3 reads CARSISHSRGSSYEQYF. This sequence joins TRBV19 and TRBJ2-7, with a weak D call TRBD2 (6 bases). The read ends 3 residues before the CDR3 terminus; that terminus is restored from the germline J gene. The CDR3 has 17 amino acids. Germline assignment: CDR1 LNHDA and CDR2 SQIVND (reference sequence).

Comments on this clone: The DNA ends 3 residues before the CDR3 does, and the rest of the CDR3 is filled in from the germline J gene. V and J are TRBV30 and TRBJ2-3; the D gene is possibly TRBD1 (5 bases). The germline gives CDR1 GTSNPN, CDR2 SVGIG (reference sequence). This CDR3 is 16 amino acids long. CDR3: CAWSIARGRVNQPQYF. CDR3 bases read: TGTGCCTGGAGTATCGCCCGTGGCAGGGTGAATCAGCCG.

With respect to this clone: An end of the junction does not agree with germline; a read error may underlie this. The read is 3 residues too short to cover the CDR3 end, so that end is filled in from the germline J gene. The chain couples TRBV19 to TRBJ2-3; 7 nucleotides agree with TRBD2. This CDR3 comprises 13 residues. Per the germline V gene, CDR1 is LNHDA and CDR2 is SQIVND (reference sequence). CDR3 amino acids: CASLGGVPETQYF. CDR3 DNA, as far as it was read: TGTGCCTCTCTTGGGGGGGTTCCAGAGACG.

Judged by frequency, this clone is large. Sequencing ends 3 residues short of the CDR3 end; the germline J gene provides the rest. The gene calls are TRBV5-1 and TRBJ2-2, with TRBD1 matching over 8 bases. The CDR3 contains 15 residues. The V gene's germline CDR1 is SGHRS and CDR2 YFSETQ. J was trimmed by 4 bases and V by 5 bases; bases with no gene match: 7. The CDR3 loop reads CASRKTGDSTGELFF. The sequenced CDR3 bases are TGCGCCAGCAGAAAGACAGGGGATTCCACCGGGGAG.

Details on this clone: The read terminates 3 residues before the CDR3 end, so the remaining end is supplied by the germline J gene. The rearrangement uses TRBV5-1 and TRBJ2-1, with D unclear. Trimming pared 0 bases from V and 5 bases from J, leaving 6 bases between. CDR1 and CDR2 (germline): SGHRS, YFSETQ. This CDR3 contains 13 residues. This CDR3 reads CASSLGSNNEQFF. CDR3 DNA (partial): TGCGCCAGCAGCTTGGGTTCTAACAATGAG.

Comments on this clone: The DNA ends 3 residues before the CDR3 does, and the rest of the CDR3 is filled in from the germline J gene. Other DNA sequences in the sample encode the same CDR3. The rearrangement uses TRBV5-4 and TRBJ1-1; 8 bases are a match to TRBD1. The CDR3 is made up of 15 amino acids. Germline V gene sequence: CDR1 SGHNT, CDR2 YYREEE (reference sequence). This CDR3 is CASRGQGSFEREAFF. Partial CDR3 DNA: TGTGCCAGCAGAGGACAGGGATCCTTTGAAAGGGAA.